This T cell receptor (beta chain) is drawn from a study of blood T cells in healthy people across ages (dated by TCRdb to between 2014 and 2017). About the full investigation: Template switching captured roughly one uniquely barcoded TCR beta cDNA molecule per two T cells in model experiments. The study measured age-related changes in TCR beta repertoire diversity using deep sequencing normalized with unique cDNA molecular identifiers. Donors were grouped into four age groups: young (average approximately 16 years), middle-aged (less than 40), aged (62) and long-lived (approximately 82). To avoid experimental bias, donors of different ages were randomly spread across the sequencing lanes. The study analyzed two additional independent replicas of 1 million unique cDNA reads from the same blood draw for two donors, one aged 18 to 29 and one aged 80 or older. What the authors observed across the whole study: Compared with the aged group, the long-lived group had more naive CD4+ T cells, fewer expanded clones and increased TCR diversity, a pattern suggesting age selection. Because the CMV infection status of the donors was unknown, age-related changes in expanded clonotypes may potentially have been confounded. Because profiling used bulk unsorted PBMCs, naive and antigen-experienced compartments could not be compared conclusively. A strong correlation was found between observed TCR beta diversity and the percentage of naive T cells measured by flow cytometry. Observed TCR beta diversity per million T cells fell roughly linearly with age, and a significant reduction was already apparent by age around 40. Total diversity estimates from one million sequenced T cells were considered lower bounds and underestimates.

The V end loses 3 bases and the J end loses 7 bases, and a stretch of 13 bases separates them. The germline V gene (reference sequence) yields MNHNY for CDR1 and SVGAGI for CDR2. Measured from the cysteine to the phenylalanine, the CDR3 is 13 residues long. Only the CDR3 part of the read is kept: 39 bases, read in frame from the first base. Library creation used 5' RACE. TCRdb shows the sequencer as Illumina HiSeq 2500. The second PCR ran for about 7 to 11 cycles and used a J-beta primer mix along with a sample-barcoded 5' primer. Each TCR beta cDNA molecule received a unique molecular identifier from a template-switch 5' adaptor carrying 12 random nucleotides. Each sample yielded at least 3 million CDR3-containing paired-end reads. All of the RNA was converted into first-strand cDNA using the Mint cDNA synthesis kit, with a TRBC-specific oligonucleotide serving as the primer. All cDNA was treated with uracil-DNA glycosylase and then went through a first 18-cycle PCR with the universal primers M1SS and BC2_uni_R. The study's processing was this. For normalization, 1 million high-quality reads were randomly selected from each sample, with every read carrying a distinct molecular identifier. Reads sharing molecular identifiers were discarded rather than binned into consensus sequences. CDR3 identification, clonotype clustering and error correction used MiTCR with a Q25 quality threshold and the strictest error-elimination algorithm. A nonparametric unseen species model using Euler transformation provided a lower-bound estimate of total TCR beta diversity. The public reads were reprocessed in TCRdb via fastp at Q25 and MiXCR, keeping in-frame beta chains. Identical CDR3 protein sequences are pooled into one entry, listed with their most common genes and DNA. V and J calls and clone size were set by TCRdb, not the authors. For this sample there are 700,000 to 850,000 distinct CDR3 sequences; about 36% appear just once. The ten top clones hold about an eighth of the sample.

Donors were a few dozen systemically healthy Caucasian individuals from Russia aged roughly 6 to 90 years. Each donor gave 8.5 to 10 milliliters of peripheral blood, collected into EDTA-treated Vacutainer tubes. Ficoll-Paque density-gradient centrifugation was used to isolate PBMCs, with at least 6.5 million per sample. Trizol reagent was used to extract total RNA from PBMCs, with at least 6 micrograms per sample. Naive CD45RAhigh/CD27high T cell percentages were measured by flow cytometry on a PBMC aliquot from every donor. About this clonotype: The antigen it binds to is not known. Base qualities are missing; no much larger clone stands one base away.

The rearrangement combines TRBV6-6 with TRBJ2-7, with an unclear D gene assignment. The TCR comes from a man aged 18 to 35 in good health. What was sequenced was blood. The CDR3 here reads CASSYRTGEEQYF. In nucleotides, the sequence is TGTGCCAGCAGTTATCGGACGGGCGAGGAGCAGTACTTC.